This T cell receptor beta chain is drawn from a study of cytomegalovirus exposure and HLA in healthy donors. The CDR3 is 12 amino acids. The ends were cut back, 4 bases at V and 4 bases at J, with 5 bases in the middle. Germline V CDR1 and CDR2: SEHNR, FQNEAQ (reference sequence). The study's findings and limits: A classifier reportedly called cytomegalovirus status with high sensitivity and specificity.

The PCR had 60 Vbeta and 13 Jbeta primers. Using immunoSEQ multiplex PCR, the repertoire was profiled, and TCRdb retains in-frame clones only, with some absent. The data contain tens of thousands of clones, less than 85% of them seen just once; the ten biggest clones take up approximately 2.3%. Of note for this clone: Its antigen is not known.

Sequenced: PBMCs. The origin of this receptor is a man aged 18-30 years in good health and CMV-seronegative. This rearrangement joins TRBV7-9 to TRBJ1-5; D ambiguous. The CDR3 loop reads CASSSLNQPQHF. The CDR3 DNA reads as TGTGCCAGCAGCTCTCTAAATCAGCCCCAGCATTTT.